Below are 24 T cell receptor beta chains sequenced from a single sample in a study of beta chain features in type 1 diabetes. The study, taken as a whole, reports: TCRB CDR3s from Type 1 diabetes patients were moderately but significantly shorter in all four CD4+ subsets.

As every portion of the isolated RNA was reverse transcribed, the sequencing read expressed TCRB transcripts. Repertoires were generated with immunoSEQ multiplex PCR, while TCRdb's copy carries only in-frame clones and drops some. This sample yields about 260,000 clones, of which over 20% are seen a single time; approximately 0.029% belongs to the top ten. Their specific antigens are unknown. Sequenced input: naive CD4+ T cells from blood. These receptors all come from a woman in her thirties or forties with type 1 diabetes.

A few counts support this clone. The rearrangement links TRBV15 to TRBJ1-5, with D possibly TRBD1 on 6 matching bases. Looked up from germline, CDR1 is LNHNV and CDR2 is YYDKDF (reference sequence). The CDR3 loop spans 11 amino acids. The V gene lost 8 bases and the J gene lost 4 bases, with 6 bases spanning the gap. CDR3 sequence (DNA): TGTGCCACCGACAGGAATCAGCCCCAGCATTTT. It is translated as CATDRNQPQHF.

V is TRBV30 and J is TRBJ1-5, with 7 bases aligning to TRBD1. Germline lookup yields CDR1 GTSNPN and CDR2 SVGIG (reference sequence). Trimming removed 5 bases from V and 7 bases from J; junction bases left unmatched: 8. CDR3 length: 13 amino acids. The CDR3 bases are TGTGCCTGGTCAGAGGGGGCGGAACAGCCCCAGCATTTT. This sequence encodes CAWSEGAEQPQHF.

The chain uses TRBV25-1 and TRBJ1-2; D may be TRBD1 (6 bases). Per germline, CDR1 MGHDK and CDR2 SYGVNS. Trimming took off 3 bases at V and 1 base at J, with 18 bases between the two ends. This CDR3 comprises 17 residues. For the CDR3, the DNA is TGTGCCAGCAGTGACAACCCGGGGGGCAGCCTTAACTATGGCTACACCTTC. It encodes CASSDNPGGSLNYGYTF.

This clone was seen a few times. The CDR3 is CASSLRQAAGELFF. The CDR3, as DNA: TGTGCCAGCAGCTTAAGACAGGCTGCCGGGGAGCTGTTTTTT. The genes are TRBV7-3 and TRBJ2-2; tentatively, D is TRBD1 (6 bases). This CDR3 has 14 residues. The V gene's germline CDR1 is SGHTA and CDR2 FQGTGA. The V and J ends lost 1 base and 6 bases respectively, with 9 bases between them.

The rearrangement links TRBV29-1 to TRBJ2-7; possibly TRBD2 for D (6 bases). The V gene lost 6 bases and the J gene lost 2 bases, with 17 bases spanning the gap. The CDR3 runs 14 residues. Per germline, CDR1 SQVTM and CDR2 ANQGSEA. The CDR3 DNA follows: TGCAGCGTATCGACGGCGGGGCCCCCCTACGAGCAGTACTTC. It encodes CSVSTAGPPYEQYF.

In regard to this clone: Within the sample, other DNA sequences also encode this same CDR3. The chain links TRBV30 to TRBJ2-5; no reliable D call. The length of the CDR3 is 11 residues. Germline loops: CDR1 GTSNPN, CDR2 SVGIG (reference sequence). Trimming cost V 0 bases and J 5 bases, with 4 bases left between them. The CDR3 nucleotides are TGTGCCTGGAGTGTGAGGGAGACCCAGTACTTC. This translates into CAWSVRETQYF.

J is TRBJ1-5 and V is TRBV2; D might be TRBD1 (6 bases). The CDR3 is 14 amino acids. The ends were cut back, 8 bases at V and 0 bases at J, with 11 bases in the middle. The germline gives CDR1 SNHLY, CDR2 FYNNEI. Here the CDR3 DNA reads TGTGCCAGCGGAGCAGGGGATAGCAATCAGCCCCAGCATTTT. Protein product: CASGAGDSNQPQHF.

This clone was counted a few times. V usage is TRBV7-9 and J usage is TRBJ2-7; D gene uncertain. Germline loops: CDR1 SEHNR, CDR2 FQNEAQ (reference sequence). The CDR3 is 14 residues long. Trimming pared 0 bases from V and 1 base from J, leaving 7 bases between. CDR3 in DNA: TGTGCCAGCAGCTTAGCGCAACTTTCCTACGAGCAGTACTTC. Translating gives CASSLAQLSYEQYF.

The chain employs TRBV4-3 and TRBJ1-6; D is unclear. CDR1 is LGHNA, CDR2 YSLEER, per germline. Trimming took 0 bases from V and 6 from J, leaving 9 bases between them. The CDR3 length is 15 residues. The DNA for the CDR3 is TGCGCCAGCAGCCAAGATATGGGAGGTAATTCACCCCTCCACTTT. Encoded protein: CASSQDMGGNSPLHF.

To note about this clone: Other DNA sequences in this sample translate to the same CDR3. V is TRBV9 and J is TRBJ2-3; D might be TRBD1 (6 bases). The germline gives CDR1 SGDLS, CDR2 YYNGEE. Deletions cut 5 bases from V and 0 bases from J, with 7 bases between. The CDR3 totals 13 residues. The CDR3 DNA sequence: TGTGCCAGCAGTGGACAGAGCACAGATACGCAGTATTTT. This translates into CASSGQSTDTQYF.

This clone was seen more than once but under ten times. The chain combines TRBV30 with TRBJ2-1, with a possible D match to TRBD2 (5 bases). Deletions cut 2 bases from V and 4 bases from J, with 9 bases between. The V gene's germline CDR1 is GTSNPN and CDR2 SVGIG (reference sequence). This CDR3 has 13 amino acids. CDR3 nucleotide sequence: TGTGCCTGGAGTAAAGGGAGTTACAATGAGCAGTTCTTC. This codes for CAWSKGSYNEQFF.

The V call is TRBV7-2, the J call TRBJ2-7, with 9 positions matching TRBD1. V lost 3 bases and J lost 5; bases outside the gene matches: 5. The CDR3 totals 14 residues. Germline CDR1 reads SGHTA; CDR2 reads FQGNSA. The CDR3: CASSLGTGPNEQYF. The CDR3 coding sequence is TGTGCCAGCAGCTTGGGGACAGGGCCCAACGAGCAGTACTTC.

The genes are TRBV2 and TRBJ2-7; maybe TRBD1 (5 bases). With 5 bases removed from V and 6 bases from J, the gap between germline ends came to 17 bases. The germline V gene encodes CDR1 SNHLY and CDR2 FYNNEI. The length of the CDR3 is 14 residues. The CDR3 spells CASSPPPGFGEQYF. CDR3 DNA sequence: TGTGCCAGCAGTCCTCCCCCAGGGTTTGGCGAGCAGTACTTC. Full variable domain (missing parts from reference TRBV2 and TRBJ2-7): EPEVTQTPSHQVTQMGQEVILRCVPISNHLYFYWYRQILGQKVEFLVSFYNNEISEKSEIFDDQFSVERPDGSNFTLKIRSTKLEDSAMYFCASSPPPGFGEQYFGPGTRLTVT.

The chain has TRBV4-3 and TRBJ2-2; D gene unclear. Germline V gene lookup returns CDR1 LGHNA and CDR2 YSLEER. With 2 bases removed from V and 1 base from J, the gap between germline ends came to 11 bases. The CDR3 is 16 residues long. CDR3 amino acids: CASSQQLDKNTGELFF. CDR3 coding DNA: TGCGCCAGCAGCCAACAGTTAGACAAGAACACCGGGGAGCTGTTTTTT.

This clone has more than one count but fewer than ten. CDR3 amino acids: CASSFPGQGAEQFF. The CDR3 coding sequence is TGTGCCAGCAGCTTTCCGGGACAGGGGGCTGAGCAGTTCTTC. V gene TRBV7-6 combines with J gene TRBJ2-1, with 12 bases identical to TRBD1. With V trimmed by 3 bases and J by 9 bases, 3 bases remained unmatched. The CDR3 contains 14 residues. The germline gives CDR1 SGHVS, CDR2 FNYEAQ.

This clone was seen a few times. V usage is TRBV6-5 and J usage is TRBJ2-3, with a possible D match to TRBD1 (5 bases). The germline CDR1 and CDR2 sequences are MNHEY and SVGAGI. The V gene lost 6 bases and the J gene lost 6 bases, with 10 bases spanning the gap. CDR3 length: 12 amino acids. DNA for the CDR3: TGTGCCAGCAGAGCAGGGTGGGATACGCAGTATTTT. Protein sequence: CASRAGWDTQYF.

The chain joins TRBV6-5 to TRBJ1-1; D is perhaps TRBD1 (5 bases). The V end was cut by 4 bases, the J end by 10 bases, with 10 bases between. Germline CDR1 and CDR2: MNHEY and SVGAGI. This CDR3 contains 11 residues. In DNA form, the CDR3 reads TGTGCCAGCAGTTCGAGCGGGGCAGCTTTCTTT. This sequence encodes CASSSSGAAFF.

This chain connects TRBV7-2 to TRBJ1-5, with 7 bases fitting TRBD1. From germline, CDR1 is SGHTA and CDR2 FQGNSA. The junction had 8 bases not matched to a gene; V was cut back by 3 bases and J by 6 bases. The CDR3 length is 15 residues. The CDR3: CASSFLTGSPQPQHF. CDR3 DNA: TGTGCCAGCAGCTTCCTGACAGGGAGTCCTCAGCCCCAGCATTTT.

The rearrangement uses TRBV15 and TRBJ1-2; the D is unclear. The germline V gene encodes CDR1 LNHNV and CDR2 YYDKDF (reference sequence). Trimming shortened V by 2 bases and J by 5 bases, and 6 bases separated the two germline ends. This CDR3 is 12 amino acids long. Here the CDR3 DNA reads TGTGCCACCAGCAGACGGGAGTATGGCTACACCTTC. Translated: CATSRREYGYTF.

This chain joins TRBV28 and TRBJ2-7, with D perhaps TRBD2 (5 bases). V was clipped by 7 bases and J by 1 base, with 11 bases between them. The CDR3 is 13 residues long. Looked up from germline, CDR1 is MDHEN and CDR2 is SYDVKM. Here the CDR3 reads CASKPGGSYEQYF. DNA for the CDR3: TGTGCCAGCAAGCCCGGCGGGTCCTACGAGCAGTACTTC.

J is TRBJ1-3 and V is TRBV9, with no clear D. Germline V lookup: CDR1 SGDLS, CDR2 YYNGEE. The CDR3 consists of 14 residues. Trimming stripped 6 bases from V and 2 bases from J, with 12 bases between. The CDR3 DNA follows: TGTGCCAGCACCTCGGAGGTAACTGGAAACACCATATATTTT. Protein sequence: CASTSEVTGNTIYF.

The CDR3 here is CASAASVPYEQYF. The CDR3 DNA reads as TGTGCCAGCGCAGCGTCGGTGCCCTACGAGCAGTACTTC. The V gene is TRBV28, the J gene TRBJ2-7; D remains ambiguous. The CDR3 consists of 13 residues. Germline CDR1 reads MDHEN; CDR2 reads SYDVKM. The V gene lost 8 bases and the J gene lost 2 bases, with 13 bases spanning the gap.

This clone was counted between two and nine times. The chain is built from TRBV9 and TRBJ1-1, with TRBD1 identical over 10 bases. J gave up 1 base and V 4 bases, and 7 bases lay outside the gene matches. CDR3 length: 16 amino acids. The germline CDR1 and CDR2 sequences are SGDLS and YYNGEE. The CDR3 DNA is TGTGCCAGCAGCCAAAGGACAGGGGGAGGGAACACTGAAGCTTTCTTT. This gives the protein CASSQRTGGGNTEAFF.

This clone was seen only a few times. The chain uses TRBV10-3 and TRBJ2-5; 8 positions match TRBD2. Germline CDR1 and CDR2: ENHRY and SYGVKD. The CDR3 length is 14 residues. The V and J ends lost 0 bases and 9 bases, in that order; junction bases with no gene match: 6. Here the CDR3 reads CAISESPGREAQYF. As DNA, the CDR3 is TGTGCCATCAGTGAGTCACCGGGGCGGGAGGCCCAGTACTTC.